This is a list of T cell receptor beta chains from one sample in a study of shared clonotypes between healthy human individuals. Method: immunoSEQ multiplex PCR; TCRdb's copy keeps in-frame clones and lacks some. This sample has around 1.9 million clones, with roughly 91% found just once. Specimen: naive CD8+ T cells from PBMCs. These receptors were collected from a man aged 18-30 years in good health. Some clones in this sample may be carry-over from other donors' samples. The CDR3 runs from the conserved cysteine through the conserved F or W. The D gene is left open where the match is weak. Rows give clone size only sometimes, using once, few, many, or a class for an expanded clone.

V	J	D	size	CDR3	DNA
TRBV18	TRBJ2-7	NA	NA	CASSQGSANEQYF	TGTGCCAGCTCACAAGGGTCGGCAAACGAGCAGTACTTC
TRBV27	TRBJ1-5	TRBD1	NA	CASSLYGQGVMGNQPQHF	TGTGCCAGCAGTTTATACGGCCAGGGGGTAATGGGCAATCAGCCCCAGCATTTT
TRBV2	TRBJ1-1	NA	NA	CASRGRHGRERAEAFF	TGTGCCAGCAGGGGCCGACACGGGCGGGAGAGGGCTGAAGCTTTCTTT
TRBV6-6	TRBJ1-1	NA	once	CASSYSETLNTEAFF	TGTGCCAGCAGTTACTCGGAGACATTGAACACTGAAGCTTTCTTT
TRBV6-1	TRBJ1-2	NA	NA	CASSATPMDIYGYTF	TGTGCCAGCAGCGCAACACCCATGGACATTTATGGCTACACCTTC
TRBV7-2	TRBJ2-7	NA	NA	CASSPRGYEQYF	TGTGCCAGCAGCCCTAGGGGCTACGAGCAGTACTTC
TRBV15	TRBJ1-2	NA	NA	CATSRADIWDGYTF	TGTGCCACCAGCAGAGCAGACATTTGGGATGGCTACACCTTC
TRBV27	TRBJ2-7	NA	NA	CASSYRNTYEQYF	TGTGCCAGCAGTTACAGGAATACCTACGAGCAGTACTTC
TRBV5-1	TRBJ1-2	TRBD1	NA	CASRLDRRDYGYTF	TGCGCCAGCCGATTGGACAGGCGGGACTATGGCTACACCTTC
TRBV28	TRBJ1-4	TRBD1	NA	CASSLYGPTGFPEKLFF	TGTGCCAGCAGTTTATATGGCCCGACAGGGTTTCCTGAAAAACTGTTTTTT
TRBV6-5	TRBJ2-7	TRBD2	NA	CASSYSLPSGYYEQYF	TGTGCCAGCAGTTACTCACTCCCTAGCGGTTACTACGAGCAGTACTTC
TRBV6-5	TRBJ1-1	NA	NA	CASSYLGTEAFF	TGTGCCAGCAGTTACTTGGGGACCGAAGCTTTCTTT
TRBV28	TRBJ1-1	TRBD1	NA	CASRPGQGAPEAFF	TGTGCCAGCAGACCGGGACAGGGGGCACCTGAAGCTTTCTTT
TRBV9	TRBJ2-7	TRBD1	NA	CASSARDRGYEQYF	TGTGCCAGCAGCGCTCGGGACAGGGGTTACGAGCAGTACTTC
TRBV10-3	TRBJ2-2	NA	NA	CAISEGGMAGELFF	TGTGCCATCAGTGAGGGCGGGATGGCCGGGGAGCTGTTTTTT
TRBV27	TRBJ2-1	NA	NA	CASGRGSYNEQFF	TGTGCCAGCGGGAGGGGGTCCTACAATGAGCAGTTCTTC
TRBV11-2	TRBJ2-7	TRBD2	once	CASSDTSGRLYEQYF	TGTGCCAGCAGTGACACTAGCGGGAGACTCTACGAGCAGTACTTC
TRBV27	TRBJ2-5	TRBD1	NA	CASSPLGQGETQYF	TGTGCCAGCAGTCCACTCGGACAGGGCGAGACCCAGTACTTC
TRBV27	TRBJ1-1	NA	NA	CASSFGGITEAFF	TGTGCCAGCAGTTTTGGGGGCATCACTGAAGCTTTCTTT
TRBV29-1	TRBJ2-3	NA	NA	CSVEDPLGTAPDTQYF	TGCAGCGTTGAAGATCCCCTCGGGACGGCACCAGATACGCAGTATTTT
TRBV4-3	TRBJ1-3	TRBD1	NA	CASRQDRDRLNTIYF	TGCGCCAGCAGACAAGACAGGGACAGGCTAAACACCATATATTTT
TRBV4-2	TRBJ1-2	TRBD1	NA	CASSQESRQGDYGYTF	TGTGCCAGCAGCCAAGAGAGTAGACAGGGAGACTATGGCTACACCTTC
TRBV6-1	TRBJ1-3	NA	NA	CASSPTGAGNTIYF	TGTGCCAGCAGCCCTACGGGGGCTGGAAACACCATATATTTT
TRBV7-9	TRBJ2-7	TRBD2	NA	CASVRTSGISYEQYF	TGTGCCAGCGTCCGGACTAGCGGCATCTCCTACGAGCAGTACTTC
TRBV10-3	TRBJ2-7	NA	NA	CATRPRLIDYEQYF	TGTGCCACAAGGCCTCGCCTGATCGATTACGAGCAGTACTTC
TRBV15	TRBJ2-1	NA	NA	CATSGLTVTPNEQFF	TGTGCCACCAGCGGCCTCACGGTGACCCCCAATGAGCAGTTCTTC
TRBV27	TRBJ2-1	NA	once	CASSLVGANEQFF	TGTGCCAGCAGTTTAGTGGGAGCCAATGAGCAGTTCTTC
TRBV27	TRBJ2-1	NA	NA	CASRGWDSYNEQFF	TGTGCCAGCAGAGGGTGGGACTCCTACAATGAGCAGTTCTTC
TRBV27	TRBJ1-4	NA	NA	CASSLSETHEKLFF	TGTGCCAGCAGTTTATCGGAGACCCATGAAAAACTGTTTTTT
TRBV5-1	TRBJ2-3	TRBD2	NA	CASSLVTSGLRDTQYF	TGCGCCAGCAGCTTGGTGACTAGCGGTTTGAGAGATACGCAGTATTTT
TRBV4-3	TRBJ1-3	TRBD1	NA	CASSPTRTGPGLAGNTIYF	TGCGCCAGCAGCCCTACCAGGACAGGGCCAGGTCTCGCGGGAAACACCATATATTTT
TRBV29-1	TRBJ2-3	TRBD1	once	CSVERTGAGADTQYF	TGCAGCGTTGAAAGGACAGGGGCGGGAGCAGATACGCAGTATTTT
TRBV9	TRBJ2-1	NA	NA	CASSGNSPEQFF	TGTGCCAGCAGCGGGAATAGCCCTGAGCAGTTCTTC
TRBV7-2	TRBJ2-3	NA	NA	CASSLGDPWTGGRDTQYF	TGTGCCAGCAGCTTAGGCGATCCGTGGACTGGAGGTAGAGATACGCAGTATTTT
TRBV4-1	TRBJ1-3	NA	NA	CASSQDSRGSGNTIYF	TGCGCCAGCAGCCAAGATAGTAGGGGATCTGGAAACACCATATATTTT
TRBV29-1	TRBJ1-2	NA	NA	CSVDVGLDYGYTF	TGCAGCGTTGACGTGGGTCTGGACTATGGCTACACCTTC
TRBV7-9	TRBJ2-7	NA	NA	CASSFEVPSYEQYF	TGTGCCAGCAGCTTCGAGGTCCCCTCCTACGAGCAGTACTTC
TRBV19	TRBJ2-1	NA	NA	CASSITGNPYNEQFF	TGTGCCAGTAGTATTACTGGGAACCCCTACAATGAGCAGTTCTTC
TRBV27	TRBJ2-1	NA	once	CASSFRDAYMVQFF	TGTGCCAGCAGTTTCCGGGACGCCTACATGGTGCAGTTCTTC
TRBV6-1	TRBJ1-1	TRBD1	NA	CASSEVTGSSEAFF	TGTGCCAGCAGTGAAGTGACAGGGTCCTCTGAAGCTTTCTTT
TRBV7-8	TRBJ1-5	NA	few	CASSLEPYGGSNQPQHF	TGTGCCAGCAGCTTAGAGCCCTACGGTGGCAGCAATCAGCCCCAGCATTTT
TRBV6-1	TRBJ1-1	NA	NA	CATTPPGAFF	TGTGCCACAACCCCACCGGGGGCTTTCTTT
TRBV14	TRBJ2-7	TRBD1	NA	CASSQGQAYEQYF	TGTGCCAGCAGCCAGGGACAGGCCTACGAGCAGTACTTC
TRBV4-1	TRBJ1-2	NA	NA	CASSQLREGGYTF	TGCGCCAGCAGCCAATTGAGGGAAGGCGGCTACACCTTC
TRBV7-9	TRBJ2-7	NA	NA	CASSSDRNLPYEQYF	TGTGCCAGCAGCTCCGACAGGAACCTCCCCTACGAGCAGTACTTC
TRBV19	TRBJ1-1	NA	NA	CASSTGLSNTEAFF	TGTGCCAGTAGTACGGGACTTTCGAACACTGAAGCTTTCTTT
TRBV19	TRBJ2-7	NA	NA	CASSVWGSVNEQYF	TGTGCCAGTAGTGTATGGGGGAGTGTTAACGAGCAGTACTTC
TRBV6-4	TRBJ2-2	TRBD1	NA	CASSPDRGGTGELFF	TGTGCCAGCAGTCCCGACAGGGGTGGTACCGGGGAGCTGTTTTTT
TRBV14	TRBJ2-2	NA	NA	CASSHRGSGELFF	TGTGCCAGCAGCCACAGGGGTTCCGGGGAGCTGTTTTTT
TRBV7-9	TRBJ2-6	NA	NA	CASSLGVAGANVLTF	TGTGCCAGCAGCTTAGGAGTGGCTGGGGCCAACGTCCTGACTTTC
TRBV27	TRBJ2-1	TRBD2	NA	CASSLGLADYNEQFF	TGTGCCAGCAGTCTGGGACTAGCGGATTACAATGAGCAGTTCTTC
TRBV6-5	TRBJ1-1	TRBD1	NA	CASSSWTGVNTEAFF	TGTGCCAGCAGTTCCTGGACAGGGGTGAACACTGAAGCTTTCTTT
TRBV28	TRBJ1-2	NA	NA	CASSAAFGDYGYTF	TGTGCCAGCAGTGCTGCGTTCGGAGACTATGGCTACACCTTC
TRBV6-1	TRBJ2-7	TRBD1	NA	CASSEGQLLSYEQYF	TGTGCCAGCAGTGAGGGACAGCTCCTATCCTACGAGCAGTACTTC